This T cell receptor beta chain was identified in a study of T cell repertoires in cytomegalovirus infection. One entry per CDR3 protein results from TCRdb running MiXCR on the reads. This sample carries nearly 550,000 distinct CDR3 sequences, 16% of them seen once, and the ten largest clones take roughly a quarter. This clonotype was picked up many times. The germline CDR1 and CDR2 sequences are LGHNT and FRNRAP. The V gene end was trimmed by 2 bases and the J gene end by 3 bases; junction bases not matched to a gene: 1. The CDR3 is made up of 14 amino acids. The sample taken for sequencing was CD8+ T cells from PBMCs. The chain uses TRBV12-5 and TRBJ1-2, with 9 bases matching TRBD1. The receptor comes from a human donor in good health (CMV status not recorded). Some clones in this sample may be carry-over from other donors' samples. DNA of the CDR3: TGTGCTAGTGGTTTGACAGGGGGCTACTATGGCTACACCTTC. It is translated as CASGLTGGYYGYTF.